A selection of T cell receptor beta chains follows, all from one sample in a study of cytomegalovirus exposure and HLA in healthy donors. Sequencing used immunoSEQ multiplex PCR; TCRdb keeps in-frame clones, though not all of them. The repertoire holds some 130,000 clones, with 79% as singletons. Sequencing was done on a sample of PBMCs. The receptor set was obtained from a young man in good health and CMV-seronegative. The CDR3 runs from the conserved cysteine through the conserved F or W. A D gene is named only where the DNA matches it firmly. A row's size may be missing; if present it is once, few, many or a size class.

CDR3aa | CDR3nt | abundance | j_gene | v_gene | d_gene
CASSQVLTSGNQETQYF | TGCGCCAGCAGCCAAGTTTTGACTAGCGGGAACCAAGAGACCCAGTACTTC | NA | TRBJ2-5 | TRBV4-1 | TRBD2
CASSLYPDSDGYTF | TGTGCCAGCAGTTTATATCCGGACAGCGATGGCTACACCTTC | NA | TRBJ1-2 | TRBV27 | NA
CASSGLAGANTGELFF | TGTGCCAGTAGCGGACTAGCGGGAGCGAACACCGGGGAGCTGTTTTTT | NA | TRBJ2-2 | TRBV19 | TRBD2
CASSSGVNTEAFF | TGCGCCAGCAGCTCGGGGGTGAACACTGAAGCTTTCTTT | NA | TRBJ1-1 | TRBV5-1 | NA
CASSVTGSSGTEAFF | TGTGCCAGCAGCGTGACAGGGTCCTCCGGCACTGAAGCTTTCTTT | NA | TRBJ1-1 | TRBV9 | TRBD1
CASSDLTREGRGTQYF | TGCGCCAGCAGTGATCTGACCCGGGAGGGCCGCGGGACCCAGTACTTC | NA | TRBJ2-5 | TRBV10-2 | TRBD2
CASSRSLDRENIQYF | TGTGCCAGCAGCCGTAGTCTGGACAGGGAAAACATTCAGTACTTC | NA | TRBJ2-4 | TRBV11-3 | TRBD1
CASSESFQGTEAFF | TGTGCCAGCAGTGAATCATTCCAGGGGACTGAAGCTTTCTTT | NA | TRBJ1-1 | TRBV6-4 | NA
CASSVRGNEQFF | TGTGCCAGCAGTGTAAGGGGGAATGAGCAGTTCTTC | NA | TRBJ2-1 | TRBV28 | NA
CASSYGQGTYEQYF | TGTGCCAGCAGCTACGGACAGGGTACATACGAGCAGTACTTC | once | TRBJ2-7 | TRBV7-2 | TRBD1
CASSRIGADRSYNEQFF | TGTGCCAGCAGCCGAATAGGGGCGGATCGCTCCTACAATGAGCAGTTCTTC | NA | TRBJ2-1 | TRBV7-2 | NA
CASSLSGVRGRLDGYTF | TGTGCCAGCAGCTTATCTGGGGTAAGGGGGCGGCTTGATGGCTACACCTTC | NA | TRBJ1-2 | TRBV11-3 | TRBD1
CASSLFLTGVVANYGYTF | TGCGCCAGCAGCTTGTTCCTCACGGGAGTCGTAGCTAACTATGGCTACACCTTC | NA | TRBJ1-2 | TRBV5-1 | NA
CASSLGGTAREFF | TGCGCCAGCAGCTTGGGAGGGACTGCCCGAGAGTTCTTC | NA | TRBJ2-1 | TRBV5-1 | NA
CASSHTAVSYEQYF | TGCGCCAGCAGCCATACAGCGGTCTCCTACGAGCAGTACTTC | NA | TRBJ2-7 | TRBV4-1 | NA